What follows describes a single TCR beta chain. This entry comes from a study of blood T cell repertoires in COVID-19. As processed by the authors: Quantification of nucleated cells was approximated via reference gene primer amplification. Generated by immunoSEQ multiplex PCR, the TCRdb table keeps only in-frame clones and is missing some. V, J and clone size derive from that table, while D and trimming were established from the DNA sequence. The sample has 240,000 or so clones; approximately 80% are singletons. V was shortened by 3 bases and J by 8 bases, with 20 bases between the two germline ends. The length of the CDR3 is 15 residues. CDR1 MNHNS and CDR2 SASEGT come from the germline V gene.

The receptor's source is a man younger than 45 who had recovered from COVID-19. The sample was peripheral blood. This rearrangement joins TRBV6-1 to TRBJ2-7; D unresolved. The CDR3 coding sequence is TGTGCCAGCAGTGACCAAGAAGACGGCGGCGCGCAGCAGTACTTC. This encodes CASSDQEDGGAQQYF.